One and the same sample provided the 4 T cell receptor beta chains below, sequenced in a study of follicular helper T cells after annual influenza vaccination. Time point noted: 2014-2015 season, pre-vaccination. Clones were sequenced by immunoSEQ multiplex PCR, and TCRdb holds only the in-frame ones, with some missing. In the table there are 11,000 to 15,000 clones, about four fifths of which are singletons. The source was CXCR5- memory CD4+ T cells sorted from blood, collected on the day of influenza vaccination. The receptors were gathered from an adult who received the influenza vaccine.

This sequence joins TRBV28 and TRBJ1-5; 11 bases fit TRBD1. With 5 bases clipped from V and 5 bases from J, the junction kept 5 bases outside the gene matches. The CDR3 covers 15 residues. In germline, CDR1 is MDHEN, CDR2 SYDVKM. The CDR3 DNA sequence: TGTGCCAGCAGTCTGGGGGACAGGGGGGATCAGCCCCAGCATTTT. Amino acid sequence: CASSLGDRGDQPQHF.

This chain joins TRBV6-1 and TRBJ2-7, with TRBD1 identical over 10 bases. Germline V lookup: CDR1 MNHNS, CDR2 SASEGT. The CDR3 is made up of 13 amino acids. V was pared by 8 bases and J by 6 bases, with 7 bases of the junction left unmatched. Here the CDR3 DNA reads TGTGCCAGCTCTGGACAGGGGGTACCCGAGCAGTACTTC. This gives the protein CASSGQGVPEQYF.

Points on this clone: At one boundary the junction diverges from the germline segment, which might be a read error. Other DNA sequences in this specimen translate into the identical CDR3. The rearrangement links TRBV5-6 to TRBJ2-7; D may be TRBD2 (6 bases). CDR1 and CDR2 from the germline V gene are SGHDT and YYEEEE. This CDR3 is 15 amino acids long. The CDR3 spells CASSLAGGATRGQYF. DNA of the CDR3: TGTGCCAGCAGTTTGGCCGGAGGGGCGACACGGGGGCAGTACTTC.

CDR3 nucleotide sequence: TGTGCCAGCAGCTTGGGCCAGGAACCCTACGAGCAGTACTTC. Translated: CASSLGQEPYEQYF. V gene TRBV5-5 combines with J gene TRBJ2-7; D unclear. The CDR3 runs 14 residues. V was cut by 0 bases and J by 2 bases, with 9 bases left in between. CDR1 and CDR2 (germline): SGHKS, YYEKEE (reference sequence). The full variable domain, rest sourced from reference TRBV5-5 and TRBJ2-7, is DAGVTQSPTHLIKTRGQQVTLRCSPISGHKSVSWYQQVLGQGPQFIFQYYEKEERGRGNFPDRFSARQFPNYSSELNVNALLLGDSALYLCASSLGQEPYEQYFGPGTRLTVT.